This T cell receptor (beta chain) was found in a study of OX40 agonist ivuxolimab in advanced cancers. Overall study: A diagnosis of hepatocellular carcinoma, melanoma, renal cell or head and neck cancer was present in dose-escalation patients. Broader study findings: At doses 0.1 to 3.0 mg/kg, CD4+ and CD8+ clones expanded. Expanded clones were, on average, more numerous in CD8+ T cells than in CD4+.

Sequencing was performed with immunoSEQ multiplex PCR; in TCRdb, only in-frame clones are kept and a portion is missing. The table includes some 81,000 clones, about four fifths detected once. Anyone with autoimmune disease history or systemic immunosuppression was excluded. From germline, CDR1 is GTSNPN and CDR2 SVGIG (reference sequence). V lost 1 base and J lost 8, with 14 bases in between. The CDR3 has 13 amino acids. Remarks on this clone: The antigen is undetermined.

The gene calls are TRBV30 and TRBJ1-2; unclear D gene. The TCR was taken from an adult with an advanced solid tumor such as melanoma, head and neck, liver or kidney cancer. The source material was CD4+ or CD8+ T cells sorted from blood, sampled in a trial of the OX40 agonist ivuxolimab. The DNA for the CDR3 is TGTGCCTGGAGTGCCTCCAACTTGGGAGGCTACACCTTC. Encoded protein: CAWSASNLGGYTF.